These T cell receptor beta chains were read from a single sample in a study of blood T cells in healthy people across ages. TCRdb independently ran MiXCR on the 5' RACE reads; one entry per CDR3 protein. The table shows about 800,000 distinct CDR3 sequences, with 55% to 75% occurring only once. Sample: blood. These TCRs come from a man aged 25-45 years in good health. Each CDR3 is given with its conserved first and last residue. Fields, in order: V gene, clone size, D gene, J gene, CDR3 DNA, CDR3 protein. The D gene is left open where the match is weak. Clone size is given for some rows only: seen once, a few or many times, or a class if the clone is expanded.

TRBV20-1	-	TRBD2	TRBJ2-7	TGCAGTGCTAGTTTTACTAGCGGGAGAGGGCGCGAGCAGTACTTC	CSASFTSGRGREQYF
TRBV20-1	-	-	TRBJ2-1	TGCAGTGTTCTAGCGCTTATCTACAATGAGCAGTTCTTC	CSVLALIYNEQFF
TRBV5-1	-	TRBD1	TRBJ1-1	TGCGCCAGCAGCCACGCTACAGGGGGCACTGAAGCTTTCTTT	CASSHATGGTEAFF
TRBV5-1	-	-	TRBJ1-2	TGCGCCAGCAGCTTAACCGGGACGGATGAGAGACTCTATGGCTACACCTTC	CASSLTGTDERLYGYTF
TRBV5-1	-	-	TRBJ2-2	TGCGCCAGCAGCTTGGGTAGCGGGAACACCGGGGAGCTGTTTTTT	CASSLGSGNTGELFF
TRBV9	-	-	TRBJ2-2	TGTGCCAGCAGTGCCGTGAGGGGGGAGCTGTTTTTT	CASSAVRGELFF
TRBV3-1	-	-	TRBJ1-2	TGTGCCAGCAGGTTCGGGTGGGGAGGCTACACCTTC	CASRFGWGGYTF
TRBV20-1	-	TRBD2	TRBJ2-3	TGCAGTGCTAGGCTTGGGCGGGGGAGCACAGATACGCAGTATTTT	CSARLGRGSTDTQYF
TRBV19	-	-	TRBJ2-1	TGTGCCAGTAGTCTATTTGCGGGATTTGTATACAATGAGCAGTTCTTC	CASSLFAGFVYNEQFF
TRBV6-6	-	-	TRBJ1-2	TGTGCCAGCAGTCGGGACCGAGCTCCCTACACCTTC	CASSRDRAPYTF
TRBV11-2	few	TRBD2	TRBJ2-3	TGTGCCAGCAGCCCAACCACTAGCGGGAGTTATGATACGCAGTATTTT	CASSPTTSGSYDTQYF
TRBV29-1	-	TRBD2	TRBJ2-1	TGCAGCGTTGAGGGGACTAGCGGGGGGGTGTACAATGAGCAGTTCTTC	CSVEGTSGGVYNEQFF
TRBV3-1	-	TRBD2	TRBJ2-1	TGTGCCAGCAGCCAACCGGGACTAGAGTACTACAATGAGCAGTTCTTC	CASSQPGLEYYNEQFF
TRBV7-2	-	TRBD2	TRBJ2-5	TGTGCCAGCAGCCCCTCAAGGACTAGCGGGGGAGAGACCCAGTACTTC	CASSPSRTSGGETQYF
TRBV10-3	few	TRBD2	TRBJ2-7	TGTGCCAGTAGCGGGGGGTTGATGTACGAGCAGTACTTC	CASSGGLMYEQYF
TRBV12-3/TRBV12-4	few	-	TRBJ2-3	TGTGCCAGCAGTTTTCGGCGCGGTACGCAGTATTTT	CASSFRRGTQYF
TRBV29-1	-	-	TRBJ1-6	TGCAGCGTTTGGGAAGGTGAAAATTCACCCCTCCACTTT	CSVWEGENSPLHF
TRBV27	few	-	TRBJ2-3	TGTGCCAGCAGGCAGACTACCAACACAGATACGCAGTATTTT	CASRQTTNTDTQYF
TRBV25-1	-	TRBD1	TRBJ2-5	TGTGCCAGCAGTGAAGGACAGGGCAGCAAGACCCAGTACTTC	CASSEGQGSKTQYF
TRBV7-2	once	-	TRBJ1-2	TGTGCCAGCAGCTTAGATACTCGCCGAATCTCTAACTATGGCTACACCTTC	CASSLDTRRISNYGYTF
TRBV20-1	-	-	TRBJ2-5	TGCAGCGCCTTCGGTGCGGGGTTACAAGAGACCCAGTACTTC	CSAFGAGLQETQYF
TRBV29-1	-	-	TRBJ2-7	TGCAGCGTTGGGGTCACCGGTTACGAGCAGTACTTC	CSVGVTGYEQYF
TRBV9	-	TRBD2	TRBJ2-1	TGTGCCAGCAGCGTAGGGACTAGCGGGGTCGAGACCCAGTTCTTC	CASSVGTSGVETQFF
TRBV20-1	-	-	TRBJ2-1	TGCAGTGCAGGGGGGATGTACAATGAGCAGTTCTTC	CSAGGMYNEQFF
TRBV20-1	-	TRBD1	TRBJ1-2	TGCAGTGCTATGGACGGCGGACAGGGTTTATACGGCTACACCTTC	CSAMDGGQGLYGYTF
TRBV3-1	-	-	TRBJ1-2	TGTGCCAGCAGCCAAGTCCCGGCGAGCATAAACTATGGCTACACCTTC	CASSQVPASINYGYTF
TRBV7-9	few	-	TRBJ2-3	TGTGCCAGCAGCCCGGGGAATTTGGGATCGACAGAAACGCAGTATTTT	CASSPGNLGSTETQYF
TRBV20-1	-	TRBD2	TRBJ2-1	TGCAGTGCTAGACCGCAGGGACTAGCGGGCTACAATGAGCAGTTCTTC	CSARPQGLAGYNEQFF
TRBV4-2	few	-	TRBJ2-7	TGTGCCAGCAGCCAAGTTGGTGAGGGGTACGAGCAGTACTTC	CASSQVGEGYEQYF
TRBV28	many	-	TRBJ2-7	TGTGCCTCTAGAAACTCCTACGAGCAGTACTTC	CASRNSYEQYF
TRBV3-1	-	TRBD2	TRBJ2-1	TGTGCCAGCAGCCAAGTTGGGTTAGCGGGAGTCGAGCAGTTCTTC	CASSQVGLAGVEQFF
TRBV6-6	-	TRBD1	TRBJ2-7	TGTGCCAGCAGCCCCCCGGGACAGGGTTCCGAGCAGTACTTC	CASSPPGQGSEQYF
TRBV27	-	-	TRBJ2-6	TGTGCCAGCAGTGCCACAAGGCCTGGGGCCAACGTCCTGACTTTC	CASSATRPGANVLTF
TRBV15	-	-	TRBJ2-6	TGTGCCACCAGCAGAGATAGATTCCTCTCTGGGGCCAACGTCCTGACTTTC	CATSRDRFLSGANVLTF
TRBV4-1	-	-	TRBJ2-7	TGCGCCAGCAGCCTAGCGAAGGGCTACGAGCAGTACTTC	CASSLAKGYEQYF
TRBV7-2	-	TRBD1	TRBJ2-7	TGTGCCAGCAGCCTAACTACAGGGGCTACCTACGAGCAGTACTTC	CASSLTTGATYEQYF
TRBV5-1	-	-	TRBJ1-2	TGCACCAGCAGATCTGGCACTCTATCGAGGGATGGCTACACCTTC	CTSRSGTLSRDGYTF
TRBV20-1	-	TRBD1	TRBJ1-6	TGCAGTGCTAGAAGTACAGGGGGTTCACCCCTCCACTTT	CSARSTGGSPLHF
TRBV15	few	-	TRBJ2-5	TGTGCCACCAGCACAGTAGGACTTAAGGAGACCCAGTACTTC	CATSTVGLKETQYF
TRBV3-1	-	-	TRBJ2-1	TGTGCCAGCAGCCACCTCGACCAGCTACAGTTCTTC	CASSHLDQLQFF